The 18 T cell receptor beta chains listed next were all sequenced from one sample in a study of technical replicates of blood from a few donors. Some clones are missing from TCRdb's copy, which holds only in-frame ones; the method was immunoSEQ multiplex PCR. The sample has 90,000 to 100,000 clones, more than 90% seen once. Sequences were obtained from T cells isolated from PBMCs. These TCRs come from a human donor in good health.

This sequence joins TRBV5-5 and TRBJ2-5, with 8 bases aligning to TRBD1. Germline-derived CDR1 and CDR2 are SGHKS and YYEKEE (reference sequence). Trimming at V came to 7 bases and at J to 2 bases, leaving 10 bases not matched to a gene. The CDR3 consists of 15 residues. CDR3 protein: CASDSRGQPQETQYF. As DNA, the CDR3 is TGTGCCAGCGACTCCAGGGGGCAGCCTCAAGAGACCCAGTACTTC.

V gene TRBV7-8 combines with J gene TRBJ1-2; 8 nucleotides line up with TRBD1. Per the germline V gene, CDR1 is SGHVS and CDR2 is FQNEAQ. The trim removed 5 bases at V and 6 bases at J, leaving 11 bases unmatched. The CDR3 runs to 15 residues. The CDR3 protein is CASSPVDRGPHGYTF. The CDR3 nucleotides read TGTGCCAGCAGCCCGGTCGACAGGGGTCCGCATGGCTACACCTTC.

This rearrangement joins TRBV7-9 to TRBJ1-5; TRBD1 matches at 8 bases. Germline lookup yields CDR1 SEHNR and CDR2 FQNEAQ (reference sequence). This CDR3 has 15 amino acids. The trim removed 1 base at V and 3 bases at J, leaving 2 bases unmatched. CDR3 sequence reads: CASSLGTGYNQPQHF. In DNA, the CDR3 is TGTGCCAGCAGCTTAGGGACAGGGTACAATCAGCCCCAGCATTTT.

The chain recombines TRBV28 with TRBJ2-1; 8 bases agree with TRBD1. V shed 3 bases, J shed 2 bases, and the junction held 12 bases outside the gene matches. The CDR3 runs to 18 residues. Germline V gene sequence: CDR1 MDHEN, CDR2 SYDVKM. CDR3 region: CASSFYEIQGATYNEQFF. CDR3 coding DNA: TGTGCCAGCAGTTTTTACGAAATCCAGGGGGCTACCTACAATGAGCAGTTCTTC.

CDR3 residues: CASSIVGLAGGLRSYNEQFF. CDR3 nucleotides: TGTGCCAGTAGTATAGTCGGCCTAGCGGGAGGCCTGAGATCTTACAATGAGCAGTTCTTC. V and J are TRBV19 and TRBJ2-1; 11 positions agree with TRBD2. Germline-derived CDR1 and CDR2 are LNHDA and SQIVND (reference sequence). CDR3 length: 20 residues. Losses at the gene ends were 1 base for V and 4 bases for J; bases not matched to a gene: 15.

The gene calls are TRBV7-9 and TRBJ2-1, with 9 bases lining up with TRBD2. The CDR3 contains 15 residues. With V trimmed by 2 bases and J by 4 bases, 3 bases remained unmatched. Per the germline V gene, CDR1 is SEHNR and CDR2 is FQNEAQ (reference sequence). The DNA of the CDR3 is TGTGCCAGCAGCTTAAGTAGCGGGGGTTACAATGAGCAGTTCTTC. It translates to CASSLSSGGYNEQFF.

The CDR3 sequence: CASSPNEGQPQHF. DNA of the CDR3: TGTGCCAGCAGCCCCAACGAGGGTCAGCCCCAGCATTTT. The J gene is TRBJ1-5, the V gene TRBV11-1, with D unresolved. Trimming pared 5 bases from V and 6 bases from J, leaving 11 bases between. The CDR3 consists of 13 residues. CDR1 is SGHAT and CDR2 is FQDESV in the germline V gene (reference sequence).

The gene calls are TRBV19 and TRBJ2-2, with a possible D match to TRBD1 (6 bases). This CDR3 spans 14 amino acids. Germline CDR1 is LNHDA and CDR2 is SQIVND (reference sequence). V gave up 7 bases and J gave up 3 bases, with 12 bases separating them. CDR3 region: CASIGDTDTGELFF. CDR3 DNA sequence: TGTGCCAGTATAGGGGACACGGACACCGGGGAGCTGTTTTTT.

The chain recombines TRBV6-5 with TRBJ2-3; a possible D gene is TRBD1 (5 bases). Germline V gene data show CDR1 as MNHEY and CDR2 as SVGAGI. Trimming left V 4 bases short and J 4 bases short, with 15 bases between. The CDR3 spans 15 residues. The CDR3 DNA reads TGTGCCAGCAGTTTGGCAGGGTTCCCCGCAGATACGCAGTATTTT. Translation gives CASSLAGFPADTQYF.

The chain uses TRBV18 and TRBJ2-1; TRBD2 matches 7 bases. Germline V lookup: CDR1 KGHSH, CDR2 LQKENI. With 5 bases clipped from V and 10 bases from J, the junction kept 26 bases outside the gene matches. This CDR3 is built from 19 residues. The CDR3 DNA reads TGTGCCAGCTCAAAAAAACCGGGACTAAGGACTTCCGGCTCGAACGAGCAGTTCTTC. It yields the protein CASSKKPGLRTSGSNEQFF.

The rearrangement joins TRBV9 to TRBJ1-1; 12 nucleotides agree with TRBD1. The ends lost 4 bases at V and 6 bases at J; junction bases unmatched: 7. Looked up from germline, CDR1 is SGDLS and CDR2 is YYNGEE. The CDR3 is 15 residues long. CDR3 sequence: CASSITGQGASEAFF. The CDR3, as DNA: TGTGCCAGCAGCATCACGGGACAGGGGGCCTCTGAAGCTTTCTTT.

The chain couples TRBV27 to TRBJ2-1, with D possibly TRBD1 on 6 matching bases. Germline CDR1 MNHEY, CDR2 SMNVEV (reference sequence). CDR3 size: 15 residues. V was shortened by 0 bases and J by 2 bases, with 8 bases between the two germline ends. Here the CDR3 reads CASSLSQGTYNEQFF. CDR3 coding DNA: TGTGCCAGCAGTTTATCACAGGGAACCTACAATGAGCAGTTCTTC.

As DNA, the CDR3 is TGTGCCAGCAGCGGGACAGTGAACACTGAAGCTTTCTTT. Encoded protein: CASSGTVNTEAFF. J is TRBJ1-1 and V is TRBV5-4, with 7 bases lining up with TRBD1. The germline CDR1 and CDR2 sequences are SGHNT and YYREEE (reference sequence). CDR3 length: 13 residues. V lost 4 bases and J lost 0; bases outside the gene matches: 0.

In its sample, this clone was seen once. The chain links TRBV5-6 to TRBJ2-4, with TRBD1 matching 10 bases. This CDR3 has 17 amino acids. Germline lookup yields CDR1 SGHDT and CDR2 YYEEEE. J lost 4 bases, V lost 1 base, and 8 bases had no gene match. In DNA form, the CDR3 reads TGTGCCAGCAGCTTGAGGGCTTGGGGACAGGGGAAAAACATTCAGTACTTC. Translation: CASSLRAWGQGKNIQYF.

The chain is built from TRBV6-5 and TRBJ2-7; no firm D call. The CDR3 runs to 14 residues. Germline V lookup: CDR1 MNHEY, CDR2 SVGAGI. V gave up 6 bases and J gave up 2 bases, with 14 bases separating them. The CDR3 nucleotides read TGTGCCAGCAGCACGACTGTACGGCCCTACGAGCAGTACTTC. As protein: CASSTTVRPYEQYF.

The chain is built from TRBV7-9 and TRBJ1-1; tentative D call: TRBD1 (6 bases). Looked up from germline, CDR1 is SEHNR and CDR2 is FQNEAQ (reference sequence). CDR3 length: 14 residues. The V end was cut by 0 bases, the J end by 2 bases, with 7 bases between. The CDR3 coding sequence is TGTGCCAGCAGCTTAGCAGGGACAAACACTGAAGCTTTCTTT. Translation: CASSLAGTNTEAFF.

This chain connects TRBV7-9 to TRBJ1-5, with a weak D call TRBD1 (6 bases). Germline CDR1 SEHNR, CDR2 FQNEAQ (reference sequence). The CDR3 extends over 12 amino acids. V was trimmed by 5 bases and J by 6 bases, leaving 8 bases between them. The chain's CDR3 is CASSQGSQPQHF. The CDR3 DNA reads TGTGCCAGCAGCCAGGGGTCTCAGCCCCAGCATTTT.

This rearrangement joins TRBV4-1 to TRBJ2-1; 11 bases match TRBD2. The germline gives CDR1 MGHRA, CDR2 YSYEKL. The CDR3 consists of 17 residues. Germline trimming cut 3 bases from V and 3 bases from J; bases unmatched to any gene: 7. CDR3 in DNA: TGCGCCAGCAGCCAGGTACTAGCGGGAGAAGGCTACAATGAGCAGTTCTTC. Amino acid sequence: CASSQVLAGEGYNEQFF.